This TCR beta chain was retrieved from a study of glioma-infiltrating T cells. Study results and limitations: Gliomas, especially low-grade, showed above-expected tissue-blood divergence; non-neoplastic patients showed below. CDR3 overlap between tissue and blood was very small.

Amplification of TCR alpha and beta CDR3 regions from RNA used iRepertoire nested multiplex PCR. One-step reverse transcription and amplification started from roughly 100-400 ng of tissue mRNA or PBMC total RNA. TCRdb ran MiXCR on the multiplex PCR reads and lists one entry per CDR3 protein. The sample lists over 90,000 distinct CDR3 sequences; about 30% were seen once. On this clonotype itself: Its target is not known. A much larger clone differs by one base, so this may be a read error.

The sample was glioma tissue, nonneoplastic brain tissue, or PBMCs (not recorded which). The source is a human donor with low-grade glioma or glioblastoma, undergoing nonglioma brain surgery, or in good health (not recorded which).

This CDR3 is CSVAGGAYNEQFF. CDR3 DNA: TGCAGTGTCGCGGGGGGCGCCTACAATGAGCAGTTCTTC. The J gene is TRBJ2-1, the V gene TRBV20-1, with 8 bases identical to TRBD2. The CDR3 consists of 13 residues. V dropped 7 bases and J dropped 2; count of bases not matched to a gene: 4. In germline, CDR1 is DFQATT, CDR2 SNEGSKA (reference sequence).